These 9 T cell receptor beta chains were all obtained from the same sample, sequenced in a study of T cell responses to AZD1222 COVID-19 vaccine. Using immunoSEQ multiplex PCR, the repertoire was profiled, and TCRdb retains in-frame clones only, with some absent. The sample contains some 74,000 clones, about 85% of which appear only once. The starting material was peripheral blood, obtained 28 days after the second AZD1222 dose. These receptor sequences come from an adult who received the AZD1222 COVID-19 vaccine.

A few counts support this clone. The V call is TRBV6-1, the J call TRBJ2-5, with D possibly called TRBD1 or TRBD2 (6 bases each). V lost 2 bases, J lost 5 bases, and 9 bases lay in between. The CDR3 sequence is 13 residues long. Germline CDR1 is MNHNS and CDR2 is SASEGT. The CDR3: CASSEPGAETQYF. The CDR3 bases are TGTGCCAGCAGTGAACCGGGGGCGGAGACCCAGTACTTC.

This chain joins TRBV6-5 and TRBJ1-1; D is unresolved. Trimming stripped 5 bases from V and 1 base from J, with 11 bases between. CDR1 is MNHEY and CDR2 is SVGAGI in the germline V gene. The length of the CDR3 is 14 residues. CDR3 sequence reads: CASSISGTNTEAFF. Written as DNA, the CDR3 is TGTGCCAGCAGTATATCGGGTACGAACACTGAAGCTTTCTTT.

The DNA for the CDR3 is TGTGCCAGCTCCCGGGCCCAGGCACATTCACCCCTCCACTTT. Protein sequence: CASSRAQAHSPLHF. The chain combines TRBV7-9 with TRBJ1-6; D ambiguous. Germline V CDR1 and CDR2: SEHNR, FQNEAQ (reference sequence). This CDR3 has 14 amino acids. Trimming left V 8 bases short and J 8 bases short, with 16 bases between. Combining the CDR3 with reference TRBV7-9 and TRBJ1-6 gives the whole variable domain DTGVSQNPRHKITKRGQNVTFRCDPISEHNRLYWYRQTLGQGPEFLTYFQNEAQLEKSRLLSDRFSAERPKGSFSTLEIQRTEQGDSAMYLCASSRAQAHSPLHFGNGTRLTVT.

This clone was recorded once. This chain joins TRBV18 and TRBJ1-1; 9 bases fit TRBD1. CDR1 is KGHSH and CDR2 is LQKENI in the germline V gene. After removal of 6 bases from V and 1 base from J, the junction contained 6 bases not matched to a gene. The CDR3 is 15 amino acids. CDR3 sequence reads: CASSQGQGPNTEAFF. CDR3 sequence (DNA): TGTGCCAGCTCCCAGGGACAGGGCCCGAACACTGAAGCTTTCTTT.

The chain links TRBV6-5 to TRBJ1-2; D is undetermined. Germline CDR1 MNHEY, CDR2 SVGAGI. The V end lost 0 bases, the J end lost 2 bases, and 7 bases lay between the germline ends. The CDR3 loop spans 14 amino acids. The CDR3 DNA reads as TGTGCCAGCAGTTACTCGAGGGAAAACTATGGCTACACCTTC. Encoded protein: CASSYSRENYGYTF.

Remarks on this clone: One junction end does not reproduce the germline sequence, and a read error may be involved. The chain couples TRBV7-7 to TRBJ2-2; D remains ambiguous. This CDR3 spans 11 amino acids. CDR1 is SSHAT and CDR2 is FNYEAQ in the germline V gene (reference sequence). CDR3 sequence: CASSLEGELFF. The CDR3 bases are TGTGCTAGCAGCTTAGAAGGGGAGCTGTTTTTT.

The V call is TRBV18, the J call TRBJ2-7, with TRBD2 matching 10 bases. CDR3 length: 14 residues. V gave up 4 bases and J gave up 5 bases; unmatched junction bases: 5. Germline CDR1 reads KGHSH; CDR2 reads LQKENI. The CDR3 sequence is CASSRSGRGDEQYF. CDR3 nucleotide sequence: TGTGCCAGCTCACGAAGCGGGAGGGGGGACGAGCAGTACTTC.

V is TRBV5-1 and J is TRBJ2-4; D might be TRBD2 (7 bases). The CDR3 has 16 amino acids. V was pared by 4 bases and J by 0 bases, with 14 bases between. Germline assignment: CDR1 SGHRS and CDR2 YFSETQ. In nucleotides, the CDR3 is TGCGCCAGCAGCCTGGGGAGGGGGACAGCCAAAAACATTCAGTACTTC. Translating it yields CASSLGRGTAKNIQYF.

This clone occurred a few times. The chain joins TRBV2 to TRBJ2-4; a weak D match, TRBD1 (5 bases). Trimming left V 6 bases short and J 0 bases short, with 15 bases between. CDR1 SNHLY and CDR2 FYNNEI come from the germline V gene. The CDR3 sequence is 16 residues long. The CDR3 protein is CASRETELLAKNIQYF. In nucleotides, the CDR3 is TGTGCCAGCAGAGAGACAGAGCTTCTAGCCAAAAACATTCAGTACTTC.